This note documents a single T cell receptor beta chain sequence. The length of the CDR3 is 18 residues. V lost 4 bases and J lost 0; bases outside the gene matches: 8. Germline V gene sequence: CDR1 KGHSH, CDR2 LQKENI. These data originate in a study of blood T cell repertoires in COVID-19. The wider study: Specimens from acute and convalescent COVID-19 originated in the United States, Italy and Spain.

In the original analysis: Reference gene primer amplification in the assay estimated nucleated cell counts. The table came from immunoSEQ multiplex PCR; TCRdb's copy has only in-frame clones and leaves some out. V and J calls and clone size follow that table, whereas D and trimming were derived from the DNA. The table has 95,000 to 100,000 clones, over 80% seen once; the top ten hold 17%. The sequence was obtained from a man in his fifties or sixties with acute or convalescent COVID-19. The sample was peripheral blood. The rearrangement links TRBV18 to TRBJ2-6; 8 bases are shared with TRBD1. The CDR3 DNA sequence: TGTGCCAGCTCACTCGGACAGGGTAGCCTCTCTGGGGCCAACGTCCTGACTTTC. Amino acids: CASSLGQGSLSGANVLTF.